This T cell receptor beta chain came from a study of CXCR3-negative and CXCR3-positive naive CD8 T cells. Study-level points and caveats: CXCR3 expression partially decreased after cryopreservation; most assays used fresh PBMCs.

A note on this clonotype: Its antigen remains unidentified.

Carrying UMI labels, the TRB cDNA libraries were prepared through 5' RACE. TCRdb reprocessed the 5' RACE reads and stores each CDR3 protein as one record, lacking DNA. This sample's clone table lists around 24,000 distinct CDR3 sequences. Germline lookup yields CDR1 SQVTM and CDR2 ANQGSEA. CDR3 length: 13 residues. Sorting yielded triplicates of 300,000 cells for each CD8+ T cell subset. By phenotype, naive CD8+ T cells were CD45RO-CCR7+CD27+CD95-. The TCR sequence derives from a human donor in good health. Some clones in this sample may be carry-over from other donors' samples. Sequencing was performed on naive CXCR3- CD8+ T cells from blood. The subset: CD45RO-CCR7+CD27+CD95- naive CD8+ T cells lacking CXCR3 (TNR3-). This chain links TRBV29-1 with TRBJ2-1. CDR3 protein: CSGFDGVYNEQFF.